Listed below are T cell receptor beta chains from one sample, sequenced in a study of Tregs in tolerant kidney transplant recipients. The table came from immunoSEQ multiplex PCR; TCRdb's copy has only in-frame clones and leaves some out. The data contain 46,000 or so clones, about 90% of them seen just once; the ten biggest clones take up 0.55% to 0.85%. The specimen sequenced was Tregs from blood. The origin of the receptors is a human donor in good health. The CDR3 runs from the conserved cysteine through the conserved F or W. Fields, in order: D gene, J gene, clone size, V gene, CDR3 protein, CDR3 DNA. The D gene is left open where the match is weak. The size of a clone is reported for some rows only, either as once, few or many, or as a class for expanded clones.

D gene: NA
J gene: TRBJ1-4
clone size: NA
V gene: TRBV7-9
CDR3 protein: CASSPSGMREKLFF
CDR3 DNA: TGTGCCAGCAGCCCGTCAGGGATGCGTGAAAAACTGTTTTTT

D gene: NA
J gene: TRBJ2-2
clone size: NA
V gene: TRBV7-6
CDR3 protein: CASSLLPPGGANTGELFF
CDR3 DNA: TGTGCCAGCAGCTTACTCCCTCCCGGGGGCGCGAACACCGGGGAGCTGTTTTTT

D gene: NA
J gene: TRBJ2-2
clone size: NA
V gene: TRBV27
CDR3 protein: CASSFSASDTGELFF
CDR3 DNA: TGTGCCAGCAGTTTTTCGGCCTCCGACACCGGGGAGCTGTTTTTT

D gene: TRBD1
J gene: TRBJ1-1
clone size: NA
V gene: TRBV27
CDR3 protein: CASSLLGTGTEAFF
CDR3 DNA: TGTGCCAGCAGTTTATTAGGGACAGGGACTGAAGCTTTCTTT

D gene: NA
J gene: TRBJ1-1
clone size: NA
V gene: TRBV11-1
CDR3 protein: CASSLYLQSEAFF
CDR3 DNA: TGTGCCAGCAGCTTATATCTACAGAGCGAAGCTTTCTTT

D gene: NA
J gene: TRBJ1-1
clone size: few
V gene: TRBV5-6
CDR3 protein: CASSPTPNLNTEAFF
CDR3 DNA: TGTGCCAGCAGCCCTACACCCAACCTCAACACTGAAGCTTTCTTT

D gene: NA
J gene: TRBJ1-1
clone size: NA
V gene: TRBV7-8
CDR3 protein: CASSSDRNTEAFF
CDR3 DNA: TGTGCCAGCAGCTCAGACAGAAACACTGAAGCTTTCTTT

D gene: TRBD1
J gene: TRBJ2-7
clone size: NA
V gene: TRBV19
CDR3 protein: CASSPRQGSPALWQYF
CDR3 DNA: TGTGCCAGTAGTCCCCGACAGGGATCTCCCGCGCTCTGGCAGTACTTC

D gene: NA
J gene: TRBJ1-3
clone size: few
V gene: TRBV6-5
CDR3 protein: CASSYSRSSGNTIYF
CDR3 DNA: TGTGCCAGCAGTTACTCACGTTCCTCTGGAAACACCATATATTTT

D gene: NA
J gene: TRBJ1-1
clone size: NA
V gene: TRBV18
CDR3 protein: CASSPPSGRQNTEAFF
CDR3 DNA: TGTGCCAGCTCACCGCCCTCGGGACGGCAGAACACTGAAGCTTTCTTT

D gene: TRBD1
J gene: TRBJ1-2
clone size: NA
V gene: TRBV10-3
CDR3 protein: CAIREDREHGYTF
CDR3 DNA: TGTGCCATCAGGGAGGACAGGGAGCATGGCTACACCTTC

D gene: NA
J gene: TRBJ2-3
clone size: NA
V gene: TRBV7-9
CDR3 protein: CASSLVSEGDTQYF
CDR3 DNA: TGTGCCAGCAGCTTAGTTAGCGAGGGAGATACGCAGTATTTT

D gene: NA
J gene: TRBJ2-3
clone size: NA
V gene: TRBV18
CDR3 protein: CASSPIDTQYF
CDR3 DNA: TGTGCCAGCTCCCCCATAGATACGCAGTATTTT

D gene: TRBD1
J gene: TRBJ1-6
clone size: NA
V gene: TRBV30
CDR3 protein: CAWSSGTANSPLHF
CDR3 DNA: TGTGCCTGGAGTTCCGGGACAGCCAATTCACCCCTCCACTTT

D gene: NA
J gene: TRBJ1-6
clone size: NA
V gene: TRBV6-5
CDR3 protein: CASTTGGGNSPLHF
CDR3 DNA: TGTGCCAGCACCACGGGAGGAGGTAATTCACCCCTCCACTTT

D gene: NA
J gene: TRBJ1-4
clone size: NA
V gene: TRBV9
CDR3 protein: CASSRGSGLNEKLFF
CDR3 DNA: TGTGCCAGCAGTAGGGGGAGCGGACTTAATGAAAAACTGTTTTTT

D gene: NA
J gene: TRBJ2-2
clone size: NA
V gene: TRBV7-9
CDR3 protein: CASSLTGSTGELFF
CDR3 DNA: TGTGCCAGCAGTCTAACAGGGAGCACCGGGGAGCTGTTTTTT